This passage covers 20 T cell receptor beta chains from one sample sequenced in a study of T cell responses to AZD1222 COVID-19 vaccine (dated by TCRdb to the early 2020s). Library generation was performed with the immunoSEQ multiplex PCR assay. This immuneACCESS table, as held by TCRdb, lists in-frame sequences with V and J called but not all clones. Of the missing ones, under half trace to an unresolved V gene in checked studies; the others have no known cause. Recorded for this sample are about 110,000 clones; around 90% of them occurred a single time. The ten largest make up under 25% of the sample. The time point label, as the study defines it: baseline before first vaccination. The material sequenced was peripheral blood, taken on day 0 of AZD1222 vaccination. Receptors originate from an adult in good health.

The V gene is TRBV3-1 (or the pseudogene TRBV3-2), the J gene TRBJ1-5; the D is unclear. The germline gives CDR1 LGHDT, CDR2 YNNKEL (reference sequence). V lost 1 base to trimming and J lost 5 bases, with 9 bases between them. This CDR3 contains 14 residues. For the CDR3, the DNA is TGTGCCAGCAGCCAAGGTACCAGAGATCAGCCCCAGCATTTT. As protein: CASSQGTRDQPQHF.

This clone appeared once. This chain uses TRBV25-1 with TRBJ2-7, with 7 positions matching TRBD1. Germline loops: CDR1 MGHDK, CDR2 SYGVNS. After removal of 2 bases from V and 2 bases from J, the junction contained 6 bases not matched to a gene. CDR3 length: 15 residues. The CDR3 DNA sequence: TGTGCCAGCAGTGAACCCGACAGGGTTGCCTACGAGCAGTACTTC. It yields the protein CASSEPDRVAYEQYF.

This clone was observed a single time. The chain recombines TRBV4-2 with TRBJ1-2; D is undetermined. The germline gives CDR1 LGHNA, CDR2 YNFKEQ. This CDR3 region has 14 residues. V lost 4 bases and J 3 bases, leaving 12 bases between the germline ends. The CDR3 here is CASSPEMFDYGYTF. CDR3 bases: TGTGCCAGCAGCCCAGAGATGTTTGACTATGGCTACACCTTC.

This clone was counted only a few times. This rearrangement joins TRBV11-2 to TRBJ2-7; possible D gene TRBD1, 8 bases. The V end lost 5 bases, the J end lost 3 bases, and 17 bases lay between the germline ends. Germline loops: CDR1 SGHAT, CDR2 FQNNGV. The CDR3 covers 15 residues. DNA for the CDR3: TGTGCCAGCAGCACTCGACAGGGGACTATCTACGAGCAGTACTTC. This gives the protein CASSTRQGTIYEQYF.

The V call is TRBV5-1, the J call TRBJ1-4; no clear D gene. The CDR3 length is 14 residues. Germline V lookup: CDR1 SGHRS, CDR2 YFSETQ. V was clipped by 3 bases and J by 8 bases, with 14 bases between them. The CDR3 nucleotides are TGCGCCAGCAGCTCGGACCCCAGGAGGGAAAAACTGTTTTTT. This sequence encodes CASSSDPRREKLFF.

This sequence joins TRBV6-1 and TRBJ1-3, with 7 bases that match TRBD1. Germline values: CDR1 MNHNS, CDR2 SASEGT. J gave up 3 bases and V 3 bases, and 8 bases lay outside the gene matches. There are 16 residues in the CDR3. CDR3: CASSEETGMRGNTIYF. Here the CDR3 DNA reads TGTGCCAGCAGTGAGGAGACAGGGATGCGTGGAAACACCATATATTTT.

This chain links TRBV2 with TRBJ2-3; the D is unclear. Per germline, CDR1 SNHLY and CDR2 FYNNEI. The V gene lost 2 bases and the J gene lost 0 bases, with 18 bases spanning the gap. The CDR3 runs 18 residues. CDR3 protein: CASSELVLTHASTDTQYF. CDR3 DNA: TGTGCCAGCAGTGAATTAGTCCTGACCCACGCTAGCACAGATACGCAGTATTTT. The whole variable domain, filled in from reference TRBV2 and TRBJ2-3, reads EPEVTQTPSHQVTQMGQEVILRCVPISNHLYFYWYRQILGQKVEFLVSFYNNEISEKSEIFDDQFSVERPDGSNFTLKIRSTKLEDSAMYFCASSELVLTHASTDTQYFGPGTRLTVL.

CDR3 in DNA: TGCGCCAGCAGCTCCCAGGGGATTCACACAGATACGCAGTATTTT. This codes for CASSSQGIHTDTQYF. The chain couples TRBV5-1 to TRBJ2-3; possible D gene TRBD1, 6 bases. The CDR3 covers 15 residues. V gave up 3 bases and J gave up 2 bases, with 13 bases separating them. Per the germline V gene, CDR1 is SGHRS and CDR2 is YFSETQ.

This chain uses TRBV7-2 with TRBJ2-1, with a tentative D call TRBD2 (5 bases). CDR1 and CDR2 from the germline V gene are SGHTA and FQGNSA. CDR3 size: 11 residues. V gave up 8 bases and J gave up 6 bases, with 8 bases separating them. CDR3 DNA: TGTGCCAGCTCCCGGGGCAATGAGCAGTTCTTC. As protein: CASSRGNEQFF.

The genes are TRBV2 and TRBJ1-1; D might be TRBD1 (6 bases). There are 13 residues in the CDR3. CDR1 and CDR2 (germline): SNHLY, FYNNEI. The V end was cut by 6 bases, the J end by 1 base, with 9 bases between. CDR3 coding DNA: TGTGCCAGCAGAGAGGACAGGAACACTGAAGCTTTCTTT. Translation: CASREDRNTEAFF.

This sequence joins TRBV11-2 and TRBJ1-2; TRBD1 matches at 11 bases. This CDR3 comprises 16 residues. The V gene end was trimmed by 5 bases and the J gene end by 8 bases; junction bases not matched to a gene: 13. Looked up from germline, CDR1 is SGHAT and CDR2 is FQNNGV. CDR3 DNA: TGTGCCAGCAGCCCTACGACCGGACAGGGGGCGGAAGGCTACACCTTC. This codes for CASSPTTGQGAEGYTF.

The chain links TRBV4-3 to TRBJ1-2; TRBD1 matches 7 bases. Trimming took 1 base from V and 6 from J; bases not matched to a gene: 14. Germline loops: CDR1 LGHNA, CDR2 YSLEER. This CDR3 has 17 amino acids. The CDR3 protein is CASSQGSRIIGGDGYTF. In DNA, the CDR3 is TGCGCCAGCAGCCAAGGATCCCGCATTATAGGGGGCGATGGCTACACCTTC.

This chain links TRBV21-1 with TRBJ2-7; TRBD2 is the table's D call and was not checked against the DNA. TRBV21-1 is reported as a pseudogene. The CDR3 totals 12 residues. CDR3 DNA: TGTGCCAGCAGCAAATTACTTTCCGAGAAGTACTTC. Its protein is CASSKLLSEKYF.

The table lists this clone with a few counts. The rearrangement joins TRBV20-1 to TRBJ1-6; D is undetermined. This CDR3 has 14 amino acids. Germline assignment: CDR1 DFQATT and CDR2 SNEGSKA (reference sequence). With 3 bases removed from V and 5 bases from J, the gap between germline ends came to 11 bases. The CDR3 DNA is TGCAGTGCTAGTTACGGCAGCAATAATTCACCCCTCCACTTT. This encodes CSASYGSNNSPLHF.

The chain employs TRBV3-1 (or the pseudogene TRBV3-2) and TRBJ2-2, with D tentatively TRBD2 (5 bases). Trimming stripped 3 bases from V and 6 bases from J, with 11 bases between. Per the germline V gene, CDR1 is LGHDT and CDR2 is YNNKEL (reference sequence). The CDR3 is made up of 14 amino acids. Here the CDR3 DNA reads TGTGCCAGCAGCCACCGATTCGGGGCCGGGGAGCTGTTTTTT. It yields the protein CASSHRFGAGELFF.

V usage is TRBV15 and J usage is TRBJ2-7; D may be TRBD1 or TRBD2 (5 bases each). V lost 3 bases to trimming and J lost 2 bases, with 14 bases between them. Germline CDR1 is LNHNV and CDR2 is YYDKDF (reference sequence). CDR3 size: 15 residues. CDR3 DNA: TGTGCCACCAGCAGGCAGCAGGGACCCACCTACGAGCAGTACTTC. It codes for CATSRQQGPTYEQYF.

The genes are TRBV7-2 and TRBJ1-5, with unresolved D. Germline V gene sequence: CDR1 SGHTA, CDR2 FQGNSA. The V end was cut by 2 bases, the J end by 10 bases, with 15 bases between. The CDR3 is 14 amino acids. CDR3 loop: CASSLTRAPSPQHF. CDR3 bases: TGTGCCAGCAGCTTAACCCGGGCCCCTTCCCCCCAGCATTTT.

The rearrangement uses TRBV20-1 and TRBJ2-7; no clear D. V was pared by 3 bases and J by 2 bases, with 14 bases between. CDR3 length equals 14 residues. The germline CDR1 and CDR2 sequences are DFQATT and SNEGSKA (reference sequence). The CDR3 bases are TGCAGTGCTAGTCTGGGTGCAGGTACCTACGAGCAGTACTTC. Translating it yields CSASLGAGTYEQYF.

This CDR3 is CASSLGVENTEAFF. The CDR3 DNA follows: TGTGCCAGCAGCCTCGGGGTTGAGAACACTGAAGCTTTCTTT. V usage is TRBV7-9 and J usage is TRBJ1-1; D gene ambiguous. Per germline, CDR1 SEHNR and CDR2 FQNEAQ (reference sequence). Trimming pared 5 bases from V and 1 base from J, leaving 11 bases between. The CDR3 covers 14 residues.

The DNA of the CDR3 is TGTGCCAGTAGCGCAGGTCCTTTGGATTCACCCCTCCACTTT. Translated: CASSAGPLDSPLHF. V usage is TRBV19 and J usage is TRBJ1-6; D not resolved. Germline V gives CDR1 LNHDA, CDR2 SQIVND (reference sequence). Deletions cut 6 bases from V and 8 bases from J, with 14 bases between. The CDR3 has 14 amino acids.